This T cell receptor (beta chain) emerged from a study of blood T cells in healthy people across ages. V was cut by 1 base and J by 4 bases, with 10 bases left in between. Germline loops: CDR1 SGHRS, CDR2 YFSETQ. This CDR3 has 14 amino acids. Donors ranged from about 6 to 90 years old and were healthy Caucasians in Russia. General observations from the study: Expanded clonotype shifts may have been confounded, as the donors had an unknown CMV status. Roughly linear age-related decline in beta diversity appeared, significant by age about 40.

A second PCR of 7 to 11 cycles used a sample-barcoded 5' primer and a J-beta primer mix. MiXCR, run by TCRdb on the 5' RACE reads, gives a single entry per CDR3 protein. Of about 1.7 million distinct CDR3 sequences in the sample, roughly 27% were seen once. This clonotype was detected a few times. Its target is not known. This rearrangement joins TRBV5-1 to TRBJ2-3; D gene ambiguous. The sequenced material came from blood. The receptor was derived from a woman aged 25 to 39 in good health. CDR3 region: CASSLSVASDTQYF. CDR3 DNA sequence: TGCGCCAGCAGCTTGTCAGTTGCCTCAGATACGCAGTATTTT. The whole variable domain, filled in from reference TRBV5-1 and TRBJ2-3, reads KAGVTQTPRYLIKTRGQQVTLSCSPISGHRSVSWYQQTPGQGLQFLFEYFSETQRNKGNFPGRFSGRQFSNSRSEMNVSTLELGDSALYLCASSLSVASDTQYFGPGTRLTVL.